These T cell receptor beta chains were read from a single sample in a study of T cell responses to AZD1222 COVID-19 vaccine. Clones were read by immunoSEQ multiplex PCR, and TCRdb kept only the in-frame ones, dropping some. Among 120,000 to 150,000 clones, around 91% were seen once, and the ten largest hold less than 5.5%. The sequences come from peripheral blood, collected on day 0 of AZD1222 vaccination. The receptors originated from an adult in good health. Each CDR3 is given with its conserved first and last residue. A D gene is named only where the DNA matches it firmly. Size is omitted from some rows. Given values are once, few, many or a class for expanded clones.

d_call clone_size j_call v_call cdr3_nt cdr3_aa
- - TRBJ2-3 TRBV4-2 TGTGCCAGCAGCCAAGGTGGGGCTAGTGGGGCAGATACGCAGTATTTT CASSQGGASGADTQYF
TRBD1 - TRBJ2-2 TRBV7-3 TGTGCCAGCAGCTTGACAGGGGGTACCGGGGAGCTGTTTTTT CASSLTGGTGELFF
TRBD1 - TRBJ2-1 TRBV5-4 TGTGCCAGCGGGACAGGGTCCTACAATGAGCAGTTCTTC CASGTGSYNEQFF
- - TRBJ1-5 TRBV9 TGTGCCAGCAGCCCGACCGGGACAAATCAGCCCCAGCATTTT CASSPTGTNQPQHF
- - TRBJ1-2 TRBV28 TGTGCCAGCAGTCCCCTCGCAGGGGCAAACTATGGCTACACCTTC CASSPLAGANYGYTF
- - TRBJ2-4 TRBV6-5 TGTGCCAGCAGTCAGTTACAGGGTGACCCGATTCAGTACTTC CASSQLQGDPIQYF
- - TRBJ1-3 TRBV7-8 TGTGCCAGCACCGAGGGAATCTCTGGAAACACCATATATTTT CASTEGISGNTIYF
- - TRBJ2-5 TRBV29-1 TGCAGCGTTGAGAGAGGAGAGACCCAGTACTTC CSVERGETQYF
- - TRBJ2-5 TRBV11-2 TGTGCCAGCAGCTTAGCTGGTTCTCCAGAGACCCAGTACTTC CASSLAGSPETQYF
- - TRBJ2-7 TRBV11-1 TGTGCCAGCAGCCGAGAAACAGCGTACCTCTCCTACGAGCAGTACTTC CASSRETAYLSYEQYF
- once TRBJ1-1 TRBV7-2 TGTGCCAGCAGCCCGAGGGGAGCTGAAGCTTTCTTT CASSPRGAEAFF
- - TRBJ1-6 TRBV11-2 TGTGCCAGCAGCTTAGGGGTGAGCAATTCACCCCTCCACTTT CASSLGVSNSPLHF
TRBD1 - TRBJ1-5 TRBV4-1 TGCGCCAGCAGCCTAGGCAGTGGGCAGGGGGCTAATCAGCCCCAGCATTTT CASSLGSGQGANQPQHF
- - TRBJ2-7 TRBV29-1 TGCAGCTATAAGGTCAGGGATACCTACGAGCAGTACTTC CSYKVRDTYEQYF
- once TRBJ1-5 TRBV28 TGTGCCAGCAGTTCCCGACTGAGCAATCAGCCCCAGCATTTT CASSSRLSNQPQHF
- - TRBJ2-1 TRBV5-1 TGCGCCAGCAGCTTCGTGGGGAATGAGCAGTTCTTC CASSFVGNEQFF
- once TRBJ1-4 TRBV5-4 TGTGCCAGCAGCAGACGAACAGGAGGGCCGACTAATGAAAAACTGTTTTTT CASSRRTGGPTNEKLFF
- - TRBJ1-5 TRBV18 TGTGCCAGCTCCCGGACACGAGATCAGCCCCAGCATTTT CASSRTRDQPQHF
- - TRBJ2-1 TRBV3-1/TRBV3-2 TGTGCCAGCAGCTCCGGTAAGCTAGCGCCCTACAATGAGCAGTTCTTC CASSSGKLAPYNEQFF
- - TRBJ1-6 TRBV18 TGTGCCAGCTCACGTACACTCTCCTATAATTCACCCCTCCACTTT CASSRTLSYNSPLHF
- - TRBJ2-4 TRBV6-5 TGTGCCAGCAGACAACACAGGAACATTCAGTACTTC CASRQHRNIQYF
TRBD1 - TRBJ2-7 TRBV7-9 TGTGCCAGCGCAACAGGGGCGCACCACGAGCAGTACTTC CASATGAHHEQYF
- - TRBJ2-1 TRBV5-1 TGCGCCAGCAGCAGGCCCTACAATGAGCAGTTCTTC CASSRPYNEQFF
- - TRBJ1-5 TRBV7-2 TGTGCCAGCAGCCGCAATGGACAGACCAATCAGCCCCAGCATTTT CASSRNGQTNQPQHF
- - TRBJ1-1 TRBV10-2 TGCGCCAGCAGTGAGTCGTGGGGCTCTGGTGCCGACTTCACTGAAGCTTTCTTT CASSESWGSGADFTEAFF
- - TRBJ2-2 TRBV20-1 TGCAGTGCTAGTCCTAAGCCGGACCGTTTGACCGGGGAGCTGTTTTTT CSASPKPDRLTGELFF
- - TRBJ1-2 TRBV7-9 TGTGCCAGCAGCTTAGTATTCTCAGGGCCCTACTATGGCTACACCTTC CASSLVFSGPYYGYTF
- - TRBJ2-6 TRBV2 TGTGCAAGCAGGGACTCTGGGGCCAACGTCCTGACTTTC CASRDSGANVLTF
- - TRBJ1-2 TRBV12-3/TRBV12-4 TGTGCCAGCAGTCGGGCGGGATGGGGCTACACCTTC CASSRAGWGYTF
TRBD2 - TRBJ2-1 TRBV30 TGTGCCTGGAAAGCGACTAAGCTAGCGGGATACAATGAGCAGTTCTTC CAWKATKLAGYNEQFF
TRBD2 few TRBJ2-4 TRBV4-2 TGTGCCAGCAGCCAAGATACTAGCGGGGGCTTGTTGGTGGTCAAAAACATTCAGTACTTC CASSQDTSGGLLVVKNIQYF
- - TRBJ1-6 TRBV10-3 TGTGCCATCAGTGACCCCCCCGGGAGCTCCTATAATTCACCCCTCCACTTT CAISDPPGSSYNSPLHF
TRBD2 - TRBJ2-1 TRBV9 TGTGCCAGCAGCGAGACAGCGGGAGTGGGGAATGAGCAGTTCTTC CASSETAGVGNEQFF